The 10 T cell receptor beta chains below come from one sample, sequenced in a study of blood T cell repertoires in COVID-19. Sequencing used immunoSEQ multiplex PCR; TCRdb keeps in-frame clones, though not all of them. The table includes some 320,000 clones, 90% detected once. Material for sequencing was PBMCs or T cells enriched from blood (not recorded which). The receptors were gathered from a man between 60 and 75 years old who had recovered from COVID-19.

This chain links TRBV21-1 with TRBJ2-5; TRBD2 is taken as the D call from the table, unchecked against the DNA. TRBV21-1 is annotated as a pseudogene. This CDR3 has 19 amino acids. The CDR3 nucleotides are TGTGCCAGCAGCAAACCCCGTGGACTAGCGGGAGAGAGGAATGAGACCCAGTACTTC. Its protein is CASSKPRGLAGERNETQYF.

CDR3: CASSEGQGRGYTF. The CDR3 DNA follows: TGCGCCAGCAGTGAGGGACAGGGTCGGGGCTACACCTTC. The V gene is TRBV10-1, the J gene TRBJ1-2, with TRBD1 matching 8 bases. The CDR3 totals 13 residues. V lost 2 bases to trimming and J lost 8 bases; unmatched junction nucleotides: 4. Germline V CDR1 and CDR2: WNHNN, SYGVQD (reference sequence).

The chain carries TRBV20-1 and TRBJ2-1; 11 positions agree with TRBD2. V lost 3 bases to trimming and J lost 8 bases; unmatched junction nucleotides: 3. Germline V gene lookup returns CDR1 DFQATT and CDR2 SNEGSKA (reference sequence). The CDR3 contains 13 residues. The CDR3 sequence is CSASTSGSYEQFF. The CDR3 nucleotides are TGCAGTGCTAGTACTAGCGGGAGCTATGAGCAGTTCTTC.

This clone was detected only once. V gene TRBV7-9 combines with J gene TRBJ1-4; D is uncertain. The CDR3 is made up of 11 amino acids. Germline V lookup: CDR1 SEHNR, CDR2 FQNEAQ (reference sequence). The V gene lost 5 bases and the J gene lost 4 bases, with 2 bases spanning the gap. CDR3 nucleotide sequence: TGTGCCAGCAGCCGTAATGAAAAACTGTTTTTT. Protein sequence: CASSRNEKLFF.

V gene TRBV9 combines with J gene TRBJ2-3; 7 nucleotides align to TRBD1. The CDR3 is 16 amino acids. After removal of 3 bases from V and 2 bases from J, the junction contained 9 bases not matched to a gene. Looked up from germline, CDR1 is SGDLS and CDR2 is YYNGEE. CDR3: CASSAPTGTATDTQYF. The CDR3 bases are TGTGCCAGCAGCGCCCCCACCGGGACAGCCACAGATACGCAGTATTTT.

The chain uses TRBV9 and TRBJ2-1; 7 positions match TRBD2. With V trimmed by 3 bases and J by 6 bases, 12 bases remained unmatched. This CDR3 comprises 16 residues. Looked up from germline, CDR1 is SGDLS and CDR2 is YYNGEE. In DNA, the CDR3 is TGTGCCAGCAGCGCTTGGGGGGAGGGAGTGGTCAATGAGCAGTTCTTC. This encodes CASSAWGEGVVNEQFF.

The chain uses TRBV6-2 or TRBV6-3 and TRBJ1-2; D is ambiguous. The CDR3 consists of 16 residues. Per the germline V gene, CDR1 is MNHEY and CDR2 is SVGEGT. Trimming cost V 5 bases and J 3 bases, with 19 bases left between them. The DNA for the CDR3 is TGTGCCAGCAGTCCCTTTCCTGGAGATTTACACTATGGCTACACCTTC. Protein product: CASSPFPGDLHYGYTF.

The DNA of the CDR3 is TGTGCCAGCAGCAAGGGACAGAGCACCGGGGAGCTGTTTTTT. Translation gives CASSKGQSTGELFF. The gene calls are TRBV11-1 and TRBJ2-2; TRBD1 agrees at 7 bases. This CDR3 spans 14 amino acids. In germline, CDR1 is SGHAT, CDR2 FQDESV (reference sequence). J was trimmed by 4 bases and V by 5 bases; bases with no gene match: 4.

The V gene is TRBV19, the J gene TRBJ2-7; 10 bases map to TRBD2. Germline V lookup: CDR1 LNHDA, CDR2 SQIVND (reference sequence). The V segment lost 1 base and the J segment 3 bases; nucleotides outside the gene matches: 12. This CDR3 region has 18 residues. The CDR3 sequence: CASSIVASGSSPNYEQYF. The CDR3 DNA follows: TGTGCCAGTAGTATAGTAGCTAGCGGGAGTTCCCCGAACTACGAGCAGTACTTC.

The chain joins TRBV18 to TRBJ2-3, with 16 nucleotides matching TRBD2. The V segment lost 2 bases and the J segment 7 bases; nucleotides outside the gene matches: 6. The CDR3 extends over 17 amino acids. From germline, CDR1 is KGHSH and CDR2 LQKENI. In DNA, the CDR3 is TGTGCCAGCTCACCAATGGGACTAGCGGGAGGGCAAAATACGCAGTATTTT. This encodes CASSPMGLAGGQNTQYF.